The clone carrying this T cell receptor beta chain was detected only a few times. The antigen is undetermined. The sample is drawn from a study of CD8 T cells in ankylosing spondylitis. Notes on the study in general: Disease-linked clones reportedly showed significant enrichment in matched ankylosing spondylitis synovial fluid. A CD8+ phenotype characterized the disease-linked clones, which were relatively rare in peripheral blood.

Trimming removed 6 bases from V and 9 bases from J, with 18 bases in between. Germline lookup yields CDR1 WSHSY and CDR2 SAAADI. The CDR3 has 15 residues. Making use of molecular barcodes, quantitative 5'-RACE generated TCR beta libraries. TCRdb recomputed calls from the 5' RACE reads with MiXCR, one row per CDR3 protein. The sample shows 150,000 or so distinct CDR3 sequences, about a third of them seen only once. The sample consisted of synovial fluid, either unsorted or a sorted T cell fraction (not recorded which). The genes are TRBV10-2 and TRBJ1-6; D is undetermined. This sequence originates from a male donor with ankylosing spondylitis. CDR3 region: CASSLDVTLLSPLHF. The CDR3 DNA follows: TGCGCCAGCAGCCTAGATGTCACTCTTCTTTCACCCCTCCACTTT.